This T cell receptor beta chain is drawn from a study of response to subunit inactivated influenza vaccine. V lost 3 bases and J lost 6, with 21 bases in between. This CDR3 spans 15 amino acids. Germline V gene sequence: CDR1 DFQATT, CDR2 SNEGSKA (reference sequence). This clonotype was seen many times. Its antigen is as yet unknown. TCRdb re-called the RT-PCR reads with MiXCR, one entry per CDR3 protein. This sample has 150,000 to 200,000 distinct CDR3 sequences, with around 8.8% found just once. General study points: Authors suggested that a seasonal influenza vaccination recruits few new T cells each time.

This material consisted of non-naive T cells sorted from PBMCs, taken on the day of vaccination. The receptor comes from a man aged 45-65 years who received an inactivated influenza vaccine. The chain carries TRBV20-1 and TRBJ2-7, with D possibly being TRBD1 (5 bases). The CDR3 region has the DNA TGCAGTGCTAGGGGCTTACAGGCTGCTGCCAGCGAGCAGTACTTC. Protein product: CSARGLQAAASEQYF.